This T cell receptor (beta chain) was obtained from a study of memory CD4+ T cells and cytomegalovirus serostatus. Single viable CD3+CD4+CD8-CD45RO+ cells were sorted as the memory CD4+ T cells. CDR1 and CDR2 (germline): SEHNR, FQNEAQ (reference sequence). The germline V and J ends were trimmed by 1 base and 6 bases, with 6 bases remaining between them. The length of the CDR3 is 12 residues. TCRdb's copy holds only in-frame clones and misses some; the assay was immunoSEQ multiplex PCR. In the table there are about 61,000 clones, 82% of which are singletons. Note on this clone: Its antigen is not identified.

General observations from the study: About 40% of the roughly 160 known CMV-associated TCRbeta sequences appeared in CD4+ memory. The CMV-associated TCR signature appears largely within the CD4+ memory repertoire.

Sequenced: memory CD4+ T cells from blood. This TCR derives from an adult in good health and CMV-seronegative. J is TRBJ1-1 and V is TRBV7-9; TRBD1 might be the D (5 bases). The chain's CDR3 is CASSLGTSEAFF. CDR3 nucleotide sequence: TGTGCCAGCAGCTTAGGGACATCTGAAGCTTTCTTT.